This TCR beta chain was retrieved from a study of T cells after yellow fever vaccination. MiXCR, run by TCRdb on the 5' RACE reads, gives a single entry per CDR3 protein. The data contain 500,000 to 700,000 distinct CDR3 sequences, about 19% of them seen just once; the ten biggest clones take up roughly an eighth. Germline V gives CDR1 DFQATT, CDR2 SNEGSKA (reference sequence). V shed 3 bases, J shed 0 bases, and the junction held 9 bases outside the gene matches. The CDR3 totals 16 residues. This chain connects TRBV20-1 to TRBJ2-7; TRBD2 matches 9 bases. The sequences come from PBMCs, collected 15 days after the yellow fever booster vaccination. This receptor was identified in a young man who received the YFV17D yellow fever vaccine. The CDR3 is CSAREILAGSSYEQYF. The CDR3 DNA reads as TGCAGTGCTAGGGAAATCCTAGCGGGAAGCTCCTACGAGCAGTACTTC.